The entry below describes one T cell receptor beta chain. Its target antigen remains unknown. No much larger clone is present one base from it, and per-base qualities are unavailable. There are 15 amino acids in the CDR3, from cysteine to phenylalanine inclusive. The read is trimmed to its CDR3 DNA, 45 bases read in frame from base 1. CDR1 SGHRS and CDR2 YFSETQ were looked up in the germline V gene. V and J are trimmed by 2 bases and 2 bases, and the gene matches miss 5 bases of the junction. Whole blood was collected in K2EDTA tubes by collaborating institutions according to the institutions' own protocols. Collaborator samples were shipped for TCRbeta analysis as frozen whole blood, isolated PBMCs, or DNA extracted from either sample type. The data stem from a study of blood T cell repertoires in COVID-19 (dated by TCRdb to between 2020 and 2021). Notes on the research overall: Collaborator samples came from the United States, Italy and Spain and covered acute and convalescent phases of COVID-19. The prospective study material was composed of cDNA or gDNA derived from T cells, B-cell-depleted T cells, or PBMCs. Subjects who had been exposed to COVID-19, were actively infected with it, or had recovered from it provided the deeply sampled blood TCRbeta repertoires that made up the dataset. A freely available public database, intended as a resource for researchers studying the immune response to SARS-CoV-2, is where the repertoires were released. Samples came from the ongoing ImmuneRACE study (first 160 participants) plus 1,254 subjects from 6 global collaborators. A de-identified subject ID, COVID-19 status, age in years and sex were almost always included in the sample metadata. Where HLA class I and class II types were available, the types were taken from metadata supplied by the sample provider, not from assay-based typing.

The immunoSEQ Assay, a bias-controlled multiplex PCR, was used to amplify TCRbeta CDR3 regions from genomic DNA. Concerning the study's data processing: The number of nucleated cells in each sample was estimated from the amplification of reference gene primers within the assay. Sequence reads were collapsed and filtered to measure the absolute abundance of every unique TCRbeta CDR3 rearrangement. Productive Simpson clonality was computed per sample as the square root of Simpson's diversity index over productive rearrangements. TCRdb retrieved this table from immuneACCESS and kept in-frame rearrangements only. Not all clones are present; in checked studies, unresolved V genes account for under half, and no reason is known for the remainder. D and trimming were read from the DNA, whereas the V and J calls and clone size are those reported in that table. The sample table holds 64,000 or so clones, of which approximately 91% were seen once. Around 1.5% of the sample lies in the top ten.

Study-wide conclusions, independent of this receptor: How much clinical and demographic metadata was included differed by source and by participant, and the metadata was provided uncurated.

The receptor's source is a human donor in a cohort sampled during active COVID-19. The sample was peripheral blood. The V and J genes are TRBV5-1 and TRBJ2-3; 7 central bases correspond to TRBD1. The nucleotide sequence is TGCGCCAGCAGCTTAACGGGACAGACCACAGATACGCAGTATTTT. Its protein reads: CASSLTGQTTDTQYF.